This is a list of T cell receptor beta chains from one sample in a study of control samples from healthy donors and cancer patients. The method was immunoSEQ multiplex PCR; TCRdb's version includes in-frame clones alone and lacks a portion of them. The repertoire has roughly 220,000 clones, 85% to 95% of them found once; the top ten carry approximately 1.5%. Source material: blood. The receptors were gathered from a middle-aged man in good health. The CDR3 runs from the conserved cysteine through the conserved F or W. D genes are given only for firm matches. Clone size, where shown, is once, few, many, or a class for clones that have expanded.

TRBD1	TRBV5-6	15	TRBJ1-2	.	TGTGCCAGCAGCCCCTGGACAGGGGATCGCTATGGCTACACCTTC	CASSPWTGDRYGYTF
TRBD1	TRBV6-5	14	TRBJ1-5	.	TGTGCCAGCGGGAGGACAGGGGGCTATCAGCCCCAGCATTTT	CASGRTGGYQPQHF
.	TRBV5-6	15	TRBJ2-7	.	TGTGCCAGCAGCTTGCGACCGATGGGGATCCACGAGCAGTACTTC	CASSLRPMGIHEQYF
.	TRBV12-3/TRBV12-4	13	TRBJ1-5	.	TGTGCCAGCAGTTACCAGGGGAATCAGCCCCAGCATTTT	CASSYQGNQPQHF
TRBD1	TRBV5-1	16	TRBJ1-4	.	TGCGCCAGCAGCTTAGATACAGGGGCCGTTAATGAAAAACTGTTTTTT	CASSLDTGAVNEKLFF
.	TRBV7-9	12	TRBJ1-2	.	TGTGCCAGCAGCTCGGGATCTAAAGGCTACACCTTC	CASSSGSKGYTF
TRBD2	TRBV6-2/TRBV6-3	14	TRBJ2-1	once	TGTGCCAGCAGCGGGACTAGCGCCCACAATGAGCAGTTCTTC	CASSGTSAHNEQFF
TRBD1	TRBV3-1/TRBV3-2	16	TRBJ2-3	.	TGTGCCAGCAGCCAAGATGTACAGGGGGCTGTAGATACGCAGTATTTT	CASSQDVQGAVDTQYF
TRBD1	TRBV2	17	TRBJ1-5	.	TGTGCCAGCAGTGAAGGGGCAGGGGGCGCAGGTTCATCGCCCCAGCATTTT	CASSEGAGGAGSSPQHF
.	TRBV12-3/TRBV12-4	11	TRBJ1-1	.	TGTGCCACAGAATCGAACACTGAAGCTTTCTTT	CATESNTEAFF
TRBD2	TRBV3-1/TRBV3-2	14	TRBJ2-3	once	TGTGCCAGTGGGGCGGGGGGTCTCCTTGATACGCAGTATTTT	CASGAGGLLDTQYF
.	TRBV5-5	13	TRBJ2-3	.	TGTGCCAGCAGCTCCCGACTCTCAGATACGCAGTATTTT	CASSSRLSDTQYF
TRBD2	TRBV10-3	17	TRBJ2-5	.	TGTGCCATCAGTGAGTCTAGCGGACTAGCGATTCAAGAGACCCAGTACTTC	CAISESSGLAIQETQYF
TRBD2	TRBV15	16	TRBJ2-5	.	TGTGCCACCAGCAGAGATTCGGCGGGGGGACGGGAGACCCAGTACTTC	CATSRDSAGGRETQYF
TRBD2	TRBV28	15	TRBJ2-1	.	TGTGCCAGCAGCTCCGGGACTAGCAGATACAATGAGCAGTTCTTC	CASSSGTSRYNEQFF
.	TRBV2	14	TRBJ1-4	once	TGTGCCAGCAGTTCTCAGATAACTAATGAAAAACTGTTTTTT	CASSSQITNEKLFF